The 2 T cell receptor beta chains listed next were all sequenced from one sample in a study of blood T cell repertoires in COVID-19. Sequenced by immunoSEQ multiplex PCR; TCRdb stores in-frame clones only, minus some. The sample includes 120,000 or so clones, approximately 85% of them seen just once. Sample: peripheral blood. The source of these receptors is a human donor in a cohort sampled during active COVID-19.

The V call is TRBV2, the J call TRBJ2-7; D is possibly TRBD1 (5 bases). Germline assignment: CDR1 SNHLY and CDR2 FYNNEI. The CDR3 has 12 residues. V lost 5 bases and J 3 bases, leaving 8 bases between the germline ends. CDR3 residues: CASSFQGYEQYF. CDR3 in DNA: TGTGCCAGCAGTTTCCAGGGCTACGAGCAGTACTTC.

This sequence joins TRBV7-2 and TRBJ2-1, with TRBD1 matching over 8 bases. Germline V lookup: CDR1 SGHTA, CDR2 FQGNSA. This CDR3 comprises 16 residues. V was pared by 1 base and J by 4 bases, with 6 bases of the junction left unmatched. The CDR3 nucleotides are TGTGCCAGCAGCTTAGGGGGGACAGGCCTATACAATGAGCAGTTCTTC. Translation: CASSLGGTGLYNEQFF.